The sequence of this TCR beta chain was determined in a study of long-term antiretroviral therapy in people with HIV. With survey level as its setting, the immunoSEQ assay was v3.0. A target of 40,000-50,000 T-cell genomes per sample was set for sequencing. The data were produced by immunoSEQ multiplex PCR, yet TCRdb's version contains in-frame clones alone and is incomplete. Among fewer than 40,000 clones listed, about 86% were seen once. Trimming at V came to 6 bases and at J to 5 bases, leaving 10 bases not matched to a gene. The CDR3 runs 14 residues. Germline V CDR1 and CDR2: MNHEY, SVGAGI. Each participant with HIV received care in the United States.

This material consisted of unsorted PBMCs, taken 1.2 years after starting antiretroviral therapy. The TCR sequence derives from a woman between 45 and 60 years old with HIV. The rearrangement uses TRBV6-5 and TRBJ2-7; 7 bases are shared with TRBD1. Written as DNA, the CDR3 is TGTGCCAGCAGCCCCTCACAGGGGATCCACGAGCAGTACTTC. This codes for CASSPSQGIHEQYF.